These 22 T cell receptor beta chains share one sample of origin, sequenced in a study of T cell responses to AZD1222 COVID-19 vaccine. The protocol was immunoSEQ multiplex PCR, while the TCRdb copy is restricted to in-frame clones and leaves out a portion. Of 150,000 to 200,000 clones in the sample, about 90% were seen once. The sequencing used peripheral blood, collected 28 days after the second dose of the MenACWY control vaccine. These TCRs come from an adult who received the MenACWY meningococcal vaccine as a control.

The chain uses TRBV28 and TRBJ2-7; TRBD2 might be the D (6 bases). V lost 3 bases and J lost 0, with 15 bases in between. Germline values: CDR1 MDHEN, CDR2 SYDVKM. The CDR3 has 16 residues. The CDR3 protein is CASSFPARETSYEQYF. The CDR3 region has the DNA TGTGCCAGCAGTTTCCCGGCCCGGGAGACCTCCTACGAGCAGTACTTC.

This clone was seen a single time. The V and J genes are TRBV19 and TRBJ1-2, with D possibly being TRBD1 (6 bases). The CDR3 totals 13 residues. With 2 bases removed from V and 6 bases from J, the gap between germline ends came to 10 bases. Germline assignment: CDR1 LNHDA and CDR2 SQIVND (reference sequence). In DNA form, the CDR3 reads TGTGCCAGTAGTATACAGGAGGGGGATGGCTACACCTTC. Encoded protein: CASSIQEGDGYTF. Together with reference TRBV19 and TRBJ1-2, the CDR3 gives the full variable domain: DGGITQSPKYLFRKEGQNVTLSCEQNLNHDAMYWYRQDPGQGLRLIYYSQIVNDFQKGDIAEGYSVSREKKESFPLTVTSAQKNPTAFYLCASSIQEGDGYTFGSGTRLTVV.

This sequence joins TRBV30 and TRBJ1-2; tentative D call: TRBD1 (6 bases). CDR3 length: 14 amino acids. CDR1 is GTSNPN and CDR2 is SVGIG in the germline V gene (reference sequence). V lost 2 bases and J lost 6, with 16 bases in between. CDR3: CAWSRDTRPHGYTF. The CDR3, as DNA: TGTGCCTGGAGTAGGGACACCCGCCCCCATGGCTACACCTTC.

In DNA, the CDR3 is TGCAGCGTGGGAACAGGGGCTAACAATCAGCCCCAGCATTTT. Encoded protein: CSVGTGANNQPQHF. V and J are TRBV29-1 and TRBJ1-5, with 7 bases fitting TRBD1. There are 14 residues in the CDR3. Germline trimming cut 6 bases from V and 3 bases from J; bases unmatched to any gene: 8. Germline V gives CDR1 SQVTM, CDR2 ANQGSEA.

This chain joins TRBV6-5 and TRBJ1-5, with D unclear. The V end lost 2 bases, the J end lost 5 bases, and 16 bases lay between the germline ends. This CDR3 has 16 residues. Germline V gives CDR1 MNHEY, CDR2 SVGAGI. In DNA form, the CDR3 reads TGTGCCAGCAGTTACCTTCCGGACCCGTGGGATCAGCCCCAGCATTTT. It yields the protein CASSYLPDPWDQPQHF.

V gene TRBV27 combines with J gene TRBJ1-2; D is undetermined. Trimming removed 0 bases from V and 5 bases from J, with 4 bases in between. This CDR3 has 12 residues. Germline V gene sequence: CDR1 MNHEY, CDR2 SMNVEV (reference sequence). The DNA of the CDR3 is TGTGCCAGCAGTTTATCCGGGTATGGCTACACCTTC. Encoded protein: CASSLSGYGYTF.

The chain couples TRBV3-1 (or the pseudogene TRBV3-2) to TRBJ2-7; a weak D match, TRBD2 (5 bases). Germline CDR1 and CDR2: LGHDT and YNNKEL (reference sequence). V dropped 0 bases and J dropped 7 bases, with 16 bases sitting between them. The CDR3 contains 15 residues. The CDR3, as DNA: TGTGCCAGCAGCCAAGATGGCTTGGCGTCGGGGGAGCAGTACTTC. Translation gives CASSQDGLASGEQYF.

The gene calls are TRBV6-5 and TRBJ1-3; the match to TRBD1 covers 7 bases. V trimming: 5 bases; J trimming: 7 bases; junction bases outside the gene matches: 8. The CDR3 consists of 14 residues. In germline, CDR1 is MNHEY, CDR2 SVGAGI. CDR3: CASSSPGQSNTIYF. The CDR3 DNA is TGTGCCAGCAGTAGCCCGGGACAGTCTAACACCATATATTTT.

The chain links TRBV6-5 to TRBJ1-3; 8 bases align to TRBD1. Germline lookup yields CDR1 MNHEY and CDR2 SVGAGI. The CDR3 runs to 14 residues. V trimming: 6 bases; J trimming: 4 bases; junction bases outside the gene matches: 5. The CDR3, as DNA: TGTGCCAGCAGACCGGGACAGGCGGGAAACACCATATATTTT. Its translation: CASRPGQAGNTIYF.

This clone was seen only once. V gene TRBV5-1 combines with J gene TRBJ2-1, with D possibly being TRBD2 (5 bases). Looked up from germline, CDR1 is SGHRS and CDR2 is YFSETQ. The CDR3 covers 15 residues. V dropped 1 base and J dropped 2 bases, with 10 bases sitting between them. CDR3 DNA: TGCGCCAGCAGCTTGAGCGGAGACGCCTACAATGAGCAGTTCTTC. Amino acids: CASSLSGDAYNEQFF.

This clone was detected once. The chain couples TRBV4-3 to TRBJ2-5; a possible D gene is TRBD2 (6 bases). The CDR3 extends over 16 amino acids. Looked up from germline, CDR1 is LGHNA and CDR2 is YSLEER. V lost 1 base and J 4 bases, leaving 16 bases between the germline ends. The CDR3: CASSQGRGLFPETQYF. DNA of the CDR3: TGCGCCAGCAGCCAAGGGCGGGGTCTATTCCCAGAGACCCAGTACTTC.

This clone was seen only a few times. The chain combines TRBV28 with TRBJ2-5; 9 nucleotides align to TRBD2. J was trimmed by 2 bases and V by 6 bases; bases with no gene match: 7. The CDR3 is 15 amino acids. Germline CDR1 reads MDHEN; CDR2 reads SYDVKM. The CDR3 DNA is TGTGCCAGCAGGCGACTAGCGGAGTTACAAGAGACCCAGTACTTC. Translation gives CASRRLAELQETQYF.

The CDR3 sequence is CASSIDRGTYNEQFF. The CDR3 DNA reads TGTGCCAGCAGCATTGACAGGGGAACCTACAATGAGCAGTTCTTC. The genes are TRBV11-2 and TRBJ2-1; 8 nucleotides match TRBD1. This CDR3 has 15 amino acids. J was trimmed by 2 bases and V by 5 bases; bases with no gene match: 5. Per germline, CDR1 SGHAT and CDR2 FQNNGV.

The chain links TRBV7-6 to TRBJ1-1; no definite D call. Germline V gives CDR1 SGHVS, CDR2 FNYEAQ. V was cut by 5 bases and J by 3 bases, with 4 bases left in between. The CDR3 runs 11 residues. CDR3 loop: CASSHDTEAFF. In DNA, the CDR3 is TGTGCCAGCAGCCACGACACTGAAGCTTTCTTT.

V gene TRBV6-4 combines with J gene TRBJ1-2; D might be TRBD1 (6 bases). Germline loops: CDR1 MRHNA, CDR2 SNTAGT. The CDR3 covers 14 residues. Trimming removed 6 bases from V and 4 bases from J, with 15 bases in between. In DNA form, the CDR3 reads TGTGCCAGCAGCCCCAACGGGGGGCTCTATGGCTACACCTTC. This translates into CASSPNGGLYGYTF.

The V gene is TRBV6-5, the J gene TRBJ2-2; no firm D call. CDR1 and CDR2 (germline): MNHEY, SVGAGI. The CDR3 runs 13 residues. Trimming removed 2 bases from V and 7 bases from J, with 8 bases in between. CDR3 DNA: TGTGCCAGCAGTTACGGTTCGGGCGGGGAGCTGTTTTTT. Translation: CASSYGSGGELFF.

The chain carries TRBV6-6 and TRBJ1-2; no firm D call. The CDR3 is 10 amino acids. Germline CDR1 is MNHNY and CDR2 is SVGAGI (reference sequence). V shed 6 bases and J shed 4 bases, with 3 bases lying between them. CDR3: CASSSYGYTF. The CDR3 DNA reads as TGTGCCAGCAGCTCCTATGGCTACACCTTC.

The chain joins TRBV6-5 to TRBJ1-2; no firm D call. Germline CDR1 reads MNHEY; CDR2 reads SVGAGI. V shed 7 bases and J shed 7 bases, with 16 bases lying between them. The CDR3 extends over 13 amino acids. CDR3 nucleotides: TGTGCCAGCACTTTCACGCGGTCTTCTGGCTACACCTTC. This translates into CASTFTRSSGYTF.

The V gene is TRBV18, the J gene TRBJ1-6, with D possibly being TRBD1 (5 bases). CDR3 length: 14 residues. Trimming removed 3 bases at V and 9 bases at J, with 12 bases between. From germline, CDR1 is KGHSH and CDR2 LQKENI. The CDR3 is CASSPGLNSSPLHF. Here the CDR3 DNA reads TGTGCCAGCTCACCGGGGCTAAATAGTTCACCCCTCCACTTT.

The rearrangement uses TRBV7-2 and TRBJ2-5, with a possible D match to TRBD2 (5 bases). The V end was cut by 2 bases, the J end by 0 bases, with 13 bases between. CDR1 and CDR2 from the germline V gene are SGHTA and FQGNSA. The CDR3 contains 16 residues. The CDR3 region has the DNA TGTGCCAGCAGCTTACGCGGGCGGCCGTACCAAGAGACCCAGTACTTC. Translating gives CASSLRGRPYQETQYF.

The V call is TRBV25-1, the J call TRBJ1-1; D is possibly TRBD1 (6 bases). V shed 3 bases and J shed 3 bases, with 14 bases lying between them. The CDR3 covers 15 residues. CDR1 and CDR2 from the germline V gene are MGHDK and SYGVNS. In nucleotides, the CDR3 is TGTGCCAGCAGTGAGCTGGGGCAGGGGTACACTGAAGCTTTCTTT. Its protein product is CASSELGQGYTEAFF.

V and J are TRBV28 and TRBJ2-2; D unclear. Trimming took off 2 bases at V and 6 bases at J, with 7 bases between the two ends. The germline V gene encodes CDR1 MDHEN and CDR2 SYDVKM. CDR3 length: 13 amino acids. DNA of the CDR3: TGTGCCAGCAGTTTAGGAGACCCCGGGGAGCTGTTTTTT. It is translated as CASSLGDPGELFF. Supplemented by reference TRBV28 and TRBJ2-2, the full variable domain reads DVKVTQSSRYLVKRTGEKVFLECVQDMDHENMFWYRQDPGLGLRLIYFSYDVKMKEKGDIPEGYSVSREKKERFSLILESASTNQTSMYLCASSLGDPGELFFGEGSRLTVL.